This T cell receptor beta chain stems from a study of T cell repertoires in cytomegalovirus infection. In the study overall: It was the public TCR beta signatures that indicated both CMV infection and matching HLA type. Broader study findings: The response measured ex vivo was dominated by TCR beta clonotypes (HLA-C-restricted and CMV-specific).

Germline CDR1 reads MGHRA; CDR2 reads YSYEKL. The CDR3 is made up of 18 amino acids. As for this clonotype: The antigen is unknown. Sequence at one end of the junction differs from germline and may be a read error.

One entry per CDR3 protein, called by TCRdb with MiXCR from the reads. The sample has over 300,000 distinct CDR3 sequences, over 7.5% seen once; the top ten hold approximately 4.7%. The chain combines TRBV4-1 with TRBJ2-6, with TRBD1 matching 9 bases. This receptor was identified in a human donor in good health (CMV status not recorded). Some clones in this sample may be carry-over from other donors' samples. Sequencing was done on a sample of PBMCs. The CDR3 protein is CASSQTGTGNAGANVLNF. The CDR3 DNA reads TGCGCCAGCAGCCAGACCGGGACAGGGAACGCTGGGGCCAACGTCCTGAATTTC.